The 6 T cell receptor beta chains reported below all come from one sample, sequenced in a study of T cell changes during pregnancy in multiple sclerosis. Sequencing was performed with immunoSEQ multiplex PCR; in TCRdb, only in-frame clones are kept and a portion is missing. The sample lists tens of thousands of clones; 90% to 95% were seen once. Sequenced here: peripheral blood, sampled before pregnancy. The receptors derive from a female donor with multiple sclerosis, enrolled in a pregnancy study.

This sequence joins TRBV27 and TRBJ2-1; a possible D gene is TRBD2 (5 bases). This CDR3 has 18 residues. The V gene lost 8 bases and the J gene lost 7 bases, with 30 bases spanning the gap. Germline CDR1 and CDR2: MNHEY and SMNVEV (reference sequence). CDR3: CASAGRRSGARPTNEQFF. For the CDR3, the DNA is TGTGCCAGCGCGGGCAGGCGATCCGGTGCTCGGCCAACGAATGAGCAGTTCTTC.

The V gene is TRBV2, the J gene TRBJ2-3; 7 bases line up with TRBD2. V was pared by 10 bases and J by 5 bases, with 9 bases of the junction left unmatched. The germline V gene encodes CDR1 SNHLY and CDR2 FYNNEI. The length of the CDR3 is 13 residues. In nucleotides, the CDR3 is TGTGCCACCATAGCGGGCACAAGAGATACGCAGTATTTT. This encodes CATIAGTRDTQYF.

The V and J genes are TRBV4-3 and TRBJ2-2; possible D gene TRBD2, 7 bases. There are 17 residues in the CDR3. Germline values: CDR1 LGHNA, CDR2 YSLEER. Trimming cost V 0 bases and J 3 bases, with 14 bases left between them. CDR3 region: CASSQEAVGGHTGELFF. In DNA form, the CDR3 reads TGCGCCAGCAGCCAAGAAGCGGTGGGGGGGCACACCGGGGAGCTGTTTTTT.

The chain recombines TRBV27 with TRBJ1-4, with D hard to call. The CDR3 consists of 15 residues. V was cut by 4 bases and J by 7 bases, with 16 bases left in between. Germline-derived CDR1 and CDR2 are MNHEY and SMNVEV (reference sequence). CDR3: CASSYATGLGEKLFF. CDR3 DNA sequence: TGTGCCAGCAGTTACGCGACTGGGTTGGGTGAAAAACTGTTTTTT.

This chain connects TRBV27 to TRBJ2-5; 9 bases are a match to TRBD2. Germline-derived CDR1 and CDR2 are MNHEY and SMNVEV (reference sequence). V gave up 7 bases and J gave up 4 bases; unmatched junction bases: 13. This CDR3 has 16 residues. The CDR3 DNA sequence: TGTGCCAGCAATGCATGGGGCGGGGGGGGCCGAGAGACCCAGTACTTC. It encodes CASNAWGGGGRETQYF.

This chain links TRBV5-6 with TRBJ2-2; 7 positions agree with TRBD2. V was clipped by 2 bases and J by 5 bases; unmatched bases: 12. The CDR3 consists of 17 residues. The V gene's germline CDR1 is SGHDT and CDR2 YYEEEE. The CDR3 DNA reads TGTGCCAGCAGCTTAAGTTTGATCGGACTAGGAACCGGGGAGCTGTTTTTT. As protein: CASSLSLIGLGTGELFF.